These 18 T cell receptor beta chains were all obtained from the same sample, sequenced in a study of PD-1 blockade in classical Hodgkin lymphoma. After autologous stem cell transplantation all patients relapsed, and prior brentuximab vedotin exposure differed between cohorts. Only in-frame clones appear in the TCRdb table, and some are missing; sequencing was by immunoSEQ multiplex PCR. The sample carries about 46,000 clones, 73% recorded once. The sample consisted of peripheral blood mononuclear cells (PBMCs), taken at baseline. These receptors all come from a human donor with classical Hodgkin lymphoma.

CDR3: CASRTSHRGGNTEAFF. The CDR3 DNA sequence: TGTGCCAGCAGAACATCCCACAGGGGGGGGAACACTGAAGCTTTCTTT. J is TRBJ1-1 and V is TRBV7-9; 8 bases agree with TRBD1. V trimming: 6 bases; J trimming: 1 base; junction bases outside the gene matches: 10. The CDR3 runs to 16 residues. Germline V gene data show CDR1 as SEHNR and CDR2 as FQNEAQ (reference sequence).

The chain is built from TRBV30 and TRBJ2-1; D gene unclear. This CDR3 comprises 13 residues. Between the trimmed V and J ends, which lost 5 bases and 2 bases, there was a span of 10 bases. CDR1 is GTSNPN, CDR2 SVGIG, per germline (reference sequence). The CDR3 sequence: CAWGDGPYNEQFF. The CDR3 DNA sequence: TGTGCCTGGGGTGACGGCCCCTACAATGAGCAGTTCTTC.

The chain uses TRBV25-1 and TRBJ2-7, with D maybe TRBD1 (5 bases). The germline V gene encodes CDR1 MGHDK and CDR2 SYGVNS. This CDR3 has 15 amino acids. V lost 7 bases to trimming and J lost 2 bases, with 18 bases between them. Here the CDR3 DNA reads TGTGCCAGCACCCTTAGGGGCCAGAATCCCTACGAGCAGTACTTC. Translating it yields CASTLRGQNPYEQYF.

This clone was detected only a few times. This chain links TRBV5-1 with TRBJ2-3, with 14 nucleotides matching TRBD2. This CDR3 is built from 16 residues. Germline loops: CDR1 SGHRS, CDR2 YFSETQ. V was clipped by 4 bases and J by 2 bases; unmatched bases: 3. The CDR3 region is CASSPGLAGVTDTQYF. In nucleotides, the CDR3 is TGCGCCAGCAGCCCGGGACTAGCGGGAGTCACAGATACGCAGTATTTT. The variable domain in full, with the rest retrieved from reference TRBV5-1 and TRBJ2-3, is KAGVTQTPRYLIKTRGQQVTLSCSPISGHRSVSWYQQTPGQGLQFLFEYFSETQRNKGNFPGRFSGRQFSNSRSEMNVSTLELGDSALYLCASSPGLAGVTDTQYFGPGTRLTVL.

This clone was seen only once. The CDR3 spells CASSEYWQGSTEAFF. The CDR3 coding sequence is TGTGCCAGCAGTGAATACTGGCAGGGATCCACTGAAGCTTTCTTT. The V gene is TRBV6-1, the J gene TRBJ1-1, with TRBD1 as a possible D gene (5 bases). Germline CDR1 and CDR2: MNHNS and SASEGT. This CDR3 has 15 residues. V was clipped by 2 bases and J by 4 bases, with 14 bases between them.

This chain connects TRBV19 to TRBJ1-3, with a tentative D call TRBD1 (6 bases). The CDR3 covers 18 residues. V was pared by 2 bases and J by 4 bases, with 21 bases between. Germline V gives CDR1 LNHDA, CDR2 SQIVND (reference sequence). CDR3 in DNA: TGTGCCAGTAGTATATCCCCCGGGCTGGGGGCGAGAGGAAACACCATATATTTT. It specifies CASSISPGLGARGNTIYF.

Notes on this clone: A much larger clone lies one base from this, so it may be a read error. The V call is TRBV19, the J call TRBJ1-3, with 7 nucleotides matching TRBD1. Losses at the gene ends were 7 bases for V and 1 base for J; bases not matched to a gene: 10. CDR3 length equals 16 residues. From germline, CDR1 is LNHDA and CDR2 SQIVND (reference sequence). In DNA, the CDR3 is TGTGCCAGTATGAACCGGGACAGCAGTTCTGGAAACACCATATATTTT. Its translation: CASMNRDSSSGNTIYF.

The genes are TRBV27 and TRBJ2-7; D is perhaps TRBD1 or TRBD2 (5 bases each). This CDR3 comprises 13 residues. The germline CDR1 and CDR2 sequences are MNHEY and SMNVEV (reference sequence). Trimming took 5 bases from V and 1 from J, leaving 9 bases between them. The chain's CDR3 is CASSKRGSYEQYF. The CDR3 DNA is TGTGCCAGCAGTAAGAGGGGATCCTACGAGCAGTACTTC.

The rearrangement links TRBV5-1 to TRBJ1-6, with D possibly being TRBD1 (5 bases). Germline V gene sequence: CDR1 SGHRS, CDR2 YFSETQ. The CDR3 is 15 amino acids. The V and J ends lost 2 bases and 7 bases respectively, with 13 bases between them. CDR3 sequence: CASSFEGSLNSPLHF. CDR3 nucleotide sequence: TGCGCCAGCAGCTTCGAGGGGTCTTTGAATTCACCCCTCCACTTT.

In its sample, this clone was seen once. This chain connects TRBV6-1 to TRBJ1-5; no clear D. The CDR3 contains 15 residues. From germline, CDR1 is MNHNS and CDR2 SASEGT. V was shortened by 4 bases and J by 2 bases, with 12 bases between the two germline ends. The chain's CDR3 is CASSGAYRGNQPQHF. The CDR3 region has the DNA TGTGCCAGCAGTGGGGCTTATCGTGGCAATCAGCCCCAGCATTTT.

V usage is TRBV4-1 and J usage is TRBJ2-7; D assignment may be TRBD1 or TRBD2 (5 bases each). The germline V gene has CDR1 MGHRA and CDR2 YSYEKL. This CDR3 is 16 amino acids long. The V and J ends lost 2 bases and 0 bases respectively, with 14 bases between them. CDR3 sequence: CASSQPPGPSSYEQYF. DNA of the CDR3: TGCGCCAGCAGCCAACCTCCGGGACCCAGCTCCTACGAGCAGTACTTC.

The chain uses TRBV28 and TRBJ2-1; D is perhaps TRBD2 (6 bases). The CDR3 extends over 15 amino acids. Trimming removed 7 bases at V and 1 base at J, with 14 bases between. Germline CDR1 and CDR2: MDHEN and SYDVKM. The CDR3 nucleotides read TGTGCCAGCAAACGGATTGGGGGGTCCTACAATGAGCAGTTCTTC. Protein: CASKRIGGSYNEQFF. Combining the CDR3 with reference TRBV28 and TRBJ2-1 gives the whole variable domain DVKVTQSSRYLVKRTGEKVFLECVQDMDHENMFWYRQDPGLGLRLIYFSYDVKMKEKGDIPEGYSVSREKKERFSLILESASTNQTSMYLCASKRIGGSYNEQFFGPGTRLTVL.

This chain connects TRBV5-1 to TRBJ2-7, with no clear D. This CDR3 has 13 amino acids. In germline, CDR1 is SGHRS, CDR2 YFSETQ. The V end lost 2 bases, the J end lost 3 bases, and 9 bases lay between the germline ends. CDR3 bases: TGCGCCAGCAGCTTATCAGGTGTCTACGAGCAGTACTTC. This gives the protein CASSLSGVYEQYF. The variable domain in full, with the rest retrieved from reference TRBV5-1 and TRBJ2-7, is KAGVTQTPRYLIKTRGQQVTLSCSPISGHRSVSWYQQTPGQGLQFLFEYFSETQRNKGNFPGRFSGRQFSNSRSEMNVSTLELGDSALYLCASSLSGVYEQYFGPGTRLTVT.

The chain recombines TRBV19 with TRBJ2-7; D may match TRBD1 or TRBD2 (5 bases each). CDR3 length equals 13 residues. The V and J ends lost 4 bases and 7 bases respectively, with 14 bases between them. Germline V gene lookup returns CDR1 LNHDA and CDR2 SQIVND (reference sequence). The CDR3 nucleotides are TGTGCCAGTAGTAACCGGGACGGGTTGGAGCAGTACTTC. The encoded protein is CASSNRDGLEQYF. Full variable domain (missing parts from reference TRBV19 and TRBJ2-7): DGGITQSPKYLFRKEGQNVTLSCEQNLNHDAMYWYRQDPGQGLRLIYYSQIVNDFQKGDIAEGYSVSREKKESFPLTVTSAQKNPTAFYLCASSNRDGLEQYFGPGTRLTVT.

The CDR3 is CASSEGWGEFTDTQYF. In DNA form, the CDR3 reads TGTGCCAGCAGTGAGGGTTGGGGGGAGTTCACAGATACGCAGTATTTT. V usage is TRBV2 and J usage is TRBJ2-3; a possible D gene is TRBD2 (6 bases). This CDR3 contains 16 residues. The V gene's germline CDR1 is SNHLY and CDR2 FYNNEI. V shed 3 bases and J shed 2 bases, with 15 bases lying between them.

V usage is TRBV15 and J usage is TRBJ1-2; TRBD1 agrees at 7 bases. V shed 5 bases and J 4 bases; nucleotides not matched to a gene: 13. The CDR3 contains 16 residues. Germline V gene data show CDR1 as LNHNV and CDR2 as YYDKDF (reference sequence). The DNA of the CDR3 is TGTGCCACCAGCCTAGTACAGGGGAGGCTTGGCTATGGCTACACCTTC. Amino acids: CATSLVQGRLGYGYTF. Looking up the rest from reference TRBV15 and TRBJ1-2 gives the full variable domain: DAMVIQNPRYQVTQFGKPVTLSCSQTLNHNVMYWYQQKSSQAPKLLFHYYDKDFNNEADTPDNFQSRRPNTSFCFLDIRSPGLGDTAMYLCATSLVQGRLGYGYTFGSGTRLTVV.

This clone was observed a few times. The J gene is TRBJ2-7, the V gene TRBV7-9, with D perhaps matching TRBD1 (5 bases). The CDR3 is 12 residues long. The V end lost 5 bases, the J end lost 5 bases, and 10 bases lay between the germline ends. Germline V lookup: CDR1 SEHNR, CDR2 FQNEAQ (reference sequence). CDR3 nucleotides: TGTGCCAGCAGCCAGGGTCTCAACGAGCAGTACTTC. The encoded protein is CASSQGLNEQYF.

The chain combines TRBV11-2 with TRBJ2-1, with D possibly TRBD2 on 6 matching bases. Germline V CDR1 and CDR2: SGHAT, FQNNGV. V was shortened by 1 base and J by 4 bases, with 11 bases between the two germline ends. The CDR3 is 15 amino acids. The CDR3 coding sequence is TGTGCCAGCAGCTTAGTGGGGGGAAAATACAATGAGCAGTTCTTC. Residues: CASSLVGGKYNEQFF.